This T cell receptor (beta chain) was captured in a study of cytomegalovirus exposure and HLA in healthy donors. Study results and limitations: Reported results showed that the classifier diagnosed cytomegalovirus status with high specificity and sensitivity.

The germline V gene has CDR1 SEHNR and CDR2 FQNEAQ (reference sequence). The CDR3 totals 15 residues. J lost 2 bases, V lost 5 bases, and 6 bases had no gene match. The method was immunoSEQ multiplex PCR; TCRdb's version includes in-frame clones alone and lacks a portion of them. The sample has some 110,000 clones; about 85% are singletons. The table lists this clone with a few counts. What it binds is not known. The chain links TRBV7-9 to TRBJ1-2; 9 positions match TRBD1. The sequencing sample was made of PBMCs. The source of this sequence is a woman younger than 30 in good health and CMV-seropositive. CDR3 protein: CASSPGQGRNYGYTF. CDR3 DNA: TGTGCCAGCAGCCCGGGACAGGGACGGAACTATGGCTACACCTTC. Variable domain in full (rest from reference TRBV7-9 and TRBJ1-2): DTGVSQNPRHKITKRGQNVTFRCDPISEHNRLYWYRQTLGQGPEFLTYFQNEAQLEKSRLLSDRFSAERPKGSFSTLEIQRTEQGDSAMYLCASSPGQGRNYGYTFGSGTRLTVV.